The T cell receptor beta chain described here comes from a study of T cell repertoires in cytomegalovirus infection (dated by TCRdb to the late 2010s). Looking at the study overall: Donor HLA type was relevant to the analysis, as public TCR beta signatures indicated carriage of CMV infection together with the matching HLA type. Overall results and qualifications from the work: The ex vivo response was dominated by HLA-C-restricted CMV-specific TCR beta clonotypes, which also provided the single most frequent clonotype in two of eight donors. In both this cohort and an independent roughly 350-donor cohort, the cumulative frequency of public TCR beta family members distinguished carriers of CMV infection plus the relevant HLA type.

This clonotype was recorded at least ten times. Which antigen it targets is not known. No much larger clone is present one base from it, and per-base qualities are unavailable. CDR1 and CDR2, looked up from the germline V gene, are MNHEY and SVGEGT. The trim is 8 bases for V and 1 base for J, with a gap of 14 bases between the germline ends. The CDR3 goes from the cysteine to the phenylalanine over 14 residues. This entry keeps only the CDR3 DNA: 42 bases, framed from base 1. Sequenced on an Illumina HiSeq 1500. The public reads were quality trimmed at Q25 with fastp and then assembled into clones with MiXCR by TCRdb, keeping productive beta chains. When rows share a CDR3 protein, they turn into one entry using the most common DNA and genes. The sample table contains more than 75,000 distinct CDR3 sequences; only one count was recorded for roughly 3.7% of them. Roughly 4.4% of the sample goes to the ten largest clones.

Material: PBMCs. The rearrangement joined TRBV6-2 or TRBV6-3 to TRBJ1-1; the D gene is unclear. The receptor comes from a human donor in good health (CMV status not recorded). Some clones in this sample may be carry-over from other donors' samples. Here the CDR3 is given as CASGELLKNTEAFF. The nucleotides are TGTGCCAGCGGGGAACTGCTGAAGAACACTGAAGCTTTCTTT.